The 2 T cell receptor beta chains listed next were all sequenced from one sample in a study of cytomegalovirus exposure and HLA in healthy donors. Sequenced by immunoSEQ multiplex PCR; TCRdb stores in-frame clones only, minus some. The profile covers over 200,000 clones, with approximately 87% appearing a single time and around 5.5% taken by the ten largest. Sequencing was done on a sample of PBMCs. The origin of the receptors is a woman between 18 and 29 years old in good health and CMV-seronegative.

The rearrangement uses TRBV5-1 and TRBJ1-5; perhaps TRBD1 as D (6 bases). This CDR3 region has 16 residues. V was trimmed by 4 bases and J by 0 bases, leaving 14 bases between them. The germline CDR1 and CDR2 sequences are SGHRS and YFSETQ. DNA for the CDR3: TGCGCCAGCAGCCCCCCGAGGGGGAGTAGCAATCAGCCCCAGCATTTT. This codes for CASSPPRGSSNQPQHF.

The chain is built from TRBV7-9 and TRBJ1-4; no definite D call. The CDR3 loop spans 13 amino acids. Germline assignment: CDR1 SEHNR and CDR2 FQNEAQ (reference sequence). The germline V and J ends were trimmed by 6 bases and 0 bases, with 5 bases remaining between them. The CDR3 loop reads CASRAATNEKLFF. CDR3 DNA: TGTGCCAGCAGGGCGGCAACTAATGAAAAACTGTTTTTT. Full variable domain (missing parts from reference TRBV7-9 and TRBJ1-4): DTGVSQNPRHKITKRGQNVTFRCDPISEHNRLYWYRQTLGQGPEFLTYFQNEAQLEKSRLLSDRFSAERPKGSFSTLEIQRTEQGDSAMYLCASRAATNEKLFFGSGTQLSVL.